The sequence of this TCR beta chain was determined in a study of T-cell reconstitution after alpha-beta-depleted transplantation in children. The CDR3 spans 13 residues. V shed 7 bases and J shed 7 bases, with 13 bases lying between them. Per the germline V gene, CDR1 is SGHTA and CDR2 is FQGNSA. A TCRbeta library incorporating unique molecular identifiers was prepared. TCRdb re-called the PCR reads with MiXCR, one entry per CDR3 protein. This table holds roughly 120,000 distinct CDR3 sequences, 10% to 13% found once. This clonotype originated in a human donor who donated a stem cell graft to a child with acute lymphoblastic leukemia. Sample: PBMCs from the stem cell graft donor, taken from the stem cell graft. The chain links TRBV7-2 to TRBJ1-4; the D is unclear. The DNA for the CDR3 is TGTGCCAGCACGGGAGGGATGGGTGAAAAACTGTTTTTT. Protein: CASTGGMGEKLFF. The whole variable domain, remainder taken from reference TRBV7-2 and TRBJ1-4, is GAGVSQSPSNKVTEKGKDVELRCDPISGHTALYWYRQSLGQGLEFLIYFQGNSAPDKSGLPSDRFSAERTGGSVSTLTIQRTQQEDSAVYLCASTGGMGEKLFFGSGTQLSVL.